Sequencing of this TCR beta chain was carried out in a study of vaccination and CD4 T cells after COVID-19. Looking at the study overall: Post-vaccine specimens were obtained a median around 79 days after dose two (range 14 to 241).

The treatment: roughly ten-day PBMC culture with coronavirus spike peptide pools or control peptides (ViraFEST assay). After being plated at around 2 million per well, PBMCs were cultured with about 10 IU/ml IL-2 and around 11 ug/ml peptide pools. Germline V CDR1 and CDR2: MNHEY, SVGEGT. Between the trimmed V and J ends, which lost 2 bases and 7 bases, there was a span of 23 bases. CDR3 length: 17 residues. A note on this clonotype: The antigen is not known.

The Oncomine TCR Beta short-read assay was what sequenced the DNA obtained from cultured CD4+ T cells. It was cultured CD4+ T cells from which genomic DNA was extracted. MiXCR, run by TCRdb on the PCR reads, gives a single entry per CDR3 protein. This sample has more than 7,500 distinct CDR3 sequences; 50% to 60% occur once, and the top ten carry about 26%. This chain links TRBV6-2 or TRBV6-3 with TRBJ2-5; no firm D call. This TCR derives from a human donor who had recovered from COVID-19. Sequenced sample: CD4+ T cells from blood, cultured in vitro. The DNA for the CDR3 is TGTGCCAGCAGTTACCTGAGCCTCCGGGTGAAGGGTAGGACCCAGTACTTC. Translating gives CASSYLSLRVKGRTQYF.